The 11 T cell receptor beta chains below come from one sample, sequenced in a study of technical replicates of blood from a handful of donors. Only in-frame clones appear in the TCRdb table, and some are missing; sequencing was by immunoSEQ multiplex PCR. The profile covers tens of thousands of clones, with 94% appearing a single time and under 0.3% taken by the ten largest. Source material: T cells isolated from PBMCs. The receptors shown here come from a human donor in good health.

This chain uses TRBV5-4 with TRBJ2-7, with a weak D call TRBD2 (5 bases). The V and J ends lost 4 bases and 2 bases respectively, with 16 bases between them. Germline V gene sequence: CDR1 SGHNT, CDR2 YYREEE (reference sequence). The CDR3 loop spans 15 amino acids. CDR3 nucleotides: TGTGCCAGCAGCCGAACCGGCGGGCCAACCTACGAGCAGTACTTC. It specifies CASSRTGGPTYEQYF.

V usage is TRBV19 and J usage is TRBJ1-1, with 9 bases lining up with TRBD1. Germline CDR1 and CDR2: LNHDA and SQIVND (reference sequence). After removal of 2 bases from V and 0 bases from J, the junction contained 7 bases not matched to a gene. The CDR3 covers 17 residues. The CDR3, as DNA: TGTGCCAGTAGTATACGGGGACAGGGTTTCTTGAACACTGAAGCTTTCTTT. It codes for CASSIRGQGFLNTEAFF.

CDR3 residues: CASSEALQHGYGYTF. DNA for the CDR3: TGTGCCAGCAGTGAAGCGCTACAGCACGGCTATGGCTACACCTTC. The chain combines TRBV6-1 with TRBJ1-2; no definite D call. This CDR3 has 15 residues. V was pared by 0 bases and J by 4 bases, with 12 bases between. Germline CDR1 and CDR2: MNHNS and SASEGT.

The rearrangement links TRBV27 to TRBJ2-3, with 9 bases that match TRBD2. CDR3 length: 16 amino acids. V dropped 1 base and J dropped 2; count of bases not matched to a gene: 4. Looked up from germline, CDR1 is MNHEY and CDR2 is SMNVEV (reference sequence). The CDR3 is CASSLLAGVTTDTQYF. The CDR3, as DNA: TGTGCCAGCAGTTTATTAGCGGGGGTAACCACAGATACGCAGTATTTT.

This chain connects TRBV19 to TRBJ2-7, with D perhaps TRBD1 (6 bases). Germline V gene sequence: CDR1 LNHDA, CDR2 SQIVND (reference sequence). V dropped 8 bases and J dropped 1 base, with 9 bases sitting between them. The CDR3 contains 12 residues. The DNA of the CDR3 is TGTGCCAGTGGGGGCAGATCCTACGAGCAGTACTTC. This sequence encodes CASGGRSYEQYF.

V and J are TRBV6-6 and TRBJ2-7, with D maybe TRBD2 (6 bases). The CDR3 extends over 15 amino acids. Germline CDR1 MNHNY, CDR2 SVGAGI (reference sequence). V was shortened by 5 bases and J by 6 bases, with 20 bases between the two germline ends. CDR3 sequence: CASSPAGHSGVEQYF. Written as DNA, the CDR3 is TGTGCCAGCAGTCCGGCGGGGCATTCGGGCGTCGAGCAGTACTTC.

The chain combines TRBV7-8 with TRBJ2-1; 7 positions match TRBD2. Germline lookup yields CDR1 SGHVS and CDR2 FQNEAQ. V dropped 5 bases and J dropped 4; count of bases not matched to a gene: 14. The CDR3 runs to 17 residues. Here the CDR3 reads CASSPRRAGDLYNEQFF. CDR3 bases: TGTGCCAGCAGCCCCCGGAGGGCGGGGGACCTATACAATGAGCAGTTCTTC.

This chain joins TRBV27 and TRBJ2-1; weak D call: TRBD2 (5 bases). V lost 3 bases and J 7 bases, leaving 13 bases between the germline ends. CDR3 length: 14 residues. CDR1 is MNHEY and CDR2 is SMNVEV in the germline V gene (reference sequence). CDR3 in DNA: TGTGCCAGCAGTTTGTCCCGAATAGCGAATGAGCAGTTCTTC. It translates to CASSLSRIANEQFF.

The V gene is TRBV18, the J gene TRBJ2-2, with 10 bases fitting TRBD1. CDR1 is KGHSH, CDR2 LQKENI, per germline. The trim removed 6 bases at V and 7 bases at J, leaving 8 bases unmatched. The CDR3 spans 15 residues. CDR3 bases: TGTGCCAGCTCGCCTGGGACAGGGGAGATCGGGGAGCTGTTTTTT. Encoded protein: CASSPGTGEIGELFF.

This sequence joins TRBV27 and TRBJ1-1; unclear D gene. In germline, CDR1 is MNHEY, CDR2 SMNVEV (reference sequence). V lost 8 bases and J 0 bases, leaving 22 bases between the germline ends. The CDR3 consists of 17 residues. The CDR3 coding sequence is TGTGCCAGCTCTCCGAGCGGGCAGGTTTGGTTGAACACTGAAGCTTTCTTT. It translates to CASSPSGQVWLNTEAFF.

The sample holds one count of this clone. DNA of the CDR3: TGTGCCACCCAAGGGGTTCCCTTTTATGGCTACACCTTC. Translated, it gives CATQGVPFYGYTF. The V call is TRBV7-7, the J call TRBJ1-2, with D perhaps TRBD1 (5 bases). Germline V gives CDR1 SSHAT, CDR2 FNYEAQ (reference sequence). Trimming removed 10 bases at V and 5 bases at J, with 17 bases between. The CDR3 is made up of 13 amino acids.